These 27 T cell receptor beta chains were sequenced from one sample in a study of technical replicates of blood from several donors. TCRdb's copy holds only in-frame clones and misses some; the assay was immunoSEQ multiplex PCR. Among 82,000 or so clones listed, nearly 96% were seen once. Sequencing was done on a sample of T cells isolated from PBMCs. These receptors were obtained from a human donor in good health.

CDR3 sequence reads: CASSLYPWTGGFTGTEAFF. The CDR3, as DNA: TGTGCCAGCAGTTTGTATCCTTGGACAGGGGGTTTTACTGGGACTGAAGCTTTCTTT. The V call is TRBV27, the J call TRBJ1-1, with 10 nucleotides matching TRBD1. V lost 3 bases and J lost 5; bases outside the gene matches: 18. CDR1 is MNHEY and CDR2 is SMNVEV in the germline V gene (reference sequence). The CDR3 runs to 19 residues.

The V and J genes are TRBV7-9 and TRBJ1-4; 9 bases fit TRBD1. Germline V gene lookup returns CDR1 SEHNR and CDR2 FQNEAQ (reference sequence). CDR3 length: 14 amino acids. Trimming took 4 bases from V and 7 from J; bases not matched to a gene: 4. CDR3 region: CASSWGQGGEKLFF. The CDR3 DNA is TGTGCCAGCAGCTGGGGACAGGGAGGTGAAAAACTGTTTTTT. Looking up the rest from reference TRBV7-9 and TRBJ1-4 gives the full variable domain: DTGVSQNPRHKITKRGQNVTFRCDPISEHNRLYWYRQTLGQGPEFLTYFQNEAQLEKSRLLSDRFSAERPKGSFSTLEIQRTEQGDSAMYLCASSWGQGGEKLFFGSGTQLSVL.

V is TRBV7-2 and J is TRBJ2-2; D might be TRBD1 (6 bases). This CDR3 is built from 13 residues. Trimming stripped 8 bases from V and 6 bases from J, with 13 bases between. Germline V CDR1 and CDR2: SGHTA, FQGNSA. The CDR3 is CASGRGLAGELFF. The CDR3 DNA reads TGTGCCAGCGGTAGGGGGTTGGCCGGGGAGCTGTTTTTT.

V gene TRBV5-4 combines with J gene TRBJ2-1; 7 nucleotides line up with TRBD1. CDR3 length: 12 residues. Germline V gene lookup returns CDR1 SGHNT and CDR2 YYREEE (reference sequence). The J segment lost 7 bases and the V segment lost 4 bases, leaving 2 bases of the junction unmatched. The DNA of the CDR3 is TGTGCCAGCAGCACGGACAGGAATGAGCAGTTCTTC. This translates into CASSTDRNEQFF.

This sequence joins TRBV30 and TRBJ1-2; no clear D. The CDR3 consists of 15 residues. Between the trimmed V and J ends, which lost 2 bases and 0 bases, there was a span of 13 bases. Per the germline V gene, CDR1 is GTSNPN and CDR2 is SVGIG (reference sequence). The CDR3, as DNA: TGTGCCTGGAGTCCCAGACTGCTAGCTAACTATGGCTACACCTTC. This translates into CAWSPRLLANYGYTF.

J is TRBJ2-3 and V is TRBV6-4; TRBD2 agrees at 11 bases. Germline CDR1 MRHNA, CDR2 SNTAGT. V lost 10 bases, J lost 1 base, and 13 bases stayed unmatched. The CDR3 sequence is 17 residues long. CDR3 residues: CAIRSPPGLAGTDTQYF. DNA for the CDR3: TGTGCCATTAGGAGCCCTCCGGGACTAGCGGGCACAGATACGCAGTATTTT.

This rearrangement joins TRBV5-1 to TRBJ2-3; TRBD2 matches 16 bases. Germline V lookup: CDR1 SGHRS, CDR2 YFSETQ. V lost 4 bases, J lost 4 bases, and 6 bases stayed unmatched. CDR3 length equals 17 residues. DNA of the CDR3: TGCGCCAGCAGCGGGGGACTAGCGGGAGGGAGAGCAGATACGCAGTATTTT. It encodes CASSGGLAGGRADTQYF.

V is TRBV4-3 and J is TRBJ1-1, with TRBD1 matching 9 bases. Germline V gene lookup returns CDR1 LGHNA and CDR2 YSLEER. This CDR3 comprises 14 residues. Trimming took 3 bases from V and 6 from J; bases not matched to a gene: 5. CDR3 sequence: CASSQGQGGPEAFF. DNA for the CDR3: TGCGCCAGCAGCCAGGGACAGGGAGGGCCTGAAGCTTTCTTT.

The J gene is TRBJ2-3, the V gene TRBV25-1; maybe TRBD2 (5 bases). Trimming stripped 5 bases from V and 4 bases from J, with 16 bases between. This CDR3 contains 15 residues. Germline lookup yields CDR1 MGHDK and CDR2 SYGVNS. The CDR3 loop is CASSFSSDGADTQYF. In DNA, the CDR3 is TGTGCCAGCAGTTTTTCCAGCGACGGGGCAGATACGCAGTATTTT.

The chain has TRBV28 and TRBJ1-2; unclear D gene. The CDR3 is 12 amino acids. Germline loops: CDR1 MDHEN, CDR2 SYDVKM. Trimming took 5 bases from V and 0 from J, leaving 4 bases between them. This chain's CDR3 is CASSRANYGYTF. The CDR3 DNA reads TGTGCCAGCAGTCGTGCTAACTATGGCTACACCTTC.

The V call is TRBV7-6, the J call TRBJ2-7; D is perhaps TRBD2 (5 bases). V shed 5 bases and J shed 2 bases, with 19 bases lying between them. Germline values: CDR1 SGHVS, CDR2 FNYEAQ. This CDR3 has 16 residues. As DNA, the CDR3 is TGTGCCAGCAGCCCCGGTAGTAGCGTGAGTGCCTACGAGCAGTACTTC. It yields the protein CASSPGSSVSAYEQYF.

The V and J genes are TRBV5-8 and TRBJ1-2; 12 positions agree with TRBD1. V was pared by 4 bases and J by 3 bases, with 4 bases of the junction left unmatched. This CDR3 has 15 amino acids. Germline V gene data show CDR1 as SGHTS and CDR2 as YDEGEE. CDR3 sequence reads: CASSTGTGGYYGYTF. The CDR3 nucleotides read TGTGCCAGCAGCACCGGGACAGGGGGCTACTATGGCTACACCTTC.

The gene calls are TRBV29-1 and TRBJ2-1; 9 nucleotides agree with TRBD2. With 2 bases clipped from V and 8 bases from J, the junction kept 7 bases outside the gene matches. There are 14 residues in the CDR3. CDR1 SQVTM and CDR2 ANQGSEA come from the germline V gene. Here the CDR3 reads CSVESLAGSDEQFF. For the CDR3, the DNA is TGCAGCGTTGAATCCCTAGCGGGAAGCGATGAGCAGTTCTTC.

This chain uses TRBV29-1 with TRBJ1-3; 9 positions match TRBD1. Germline V gene lookup returns CDR1 SQVTM and CDR2 ANQGSEA. The CDR3 runs to 15 residues. Trimming removed 6 bases from V and 0 bases from J; junction bases left unmatched: 6. CDR3 DNA sequence: TGCAGCGTAGGGACAGGGACCGACTCTGGAAACACCATATATTTT. It codes for CSVGTGTDSGNTIYF. Full variable domain (rest looked up from reference TRBV29-1 and TRBJ1-3): SAVISQKPSRDICQRGTSLTIQCQVDSQVTMMFWYRQQPGQSLTLIATANQGSEATYESGFVIDKFPISRPNLTFSTLTVSNMSPEDSSIYLCSVGTGTDSGNTIYFGEGSWLTVV.

The chain uses TRBV7-9 and TRBJ2-5; D remains ambiguous. From germline, CDR1 is SEHNR and CDR2 FQNEAQ (reference sequence). CDR3 length: 12 amino acids. Trimming took 7 bases from V and 5 from J, leaving 11 bases between them. The DNA of the CDR3 is TGTGCCAGCATCGACTCCCATGAGACCCAGTACTTC. Amino acids: CASIDSHETQYF.

The V and J genes are TRBV21-1 and TRBJ2-1; the table gives TRBD1 as D, unverified against the DNA. TRBV21-1 is marked as a pseudogene. The CDR3 is 17 amino acids. CDR3 sequence reads: CASSKRQFHRGYNEQFF. The CDR3 coding sequence is TGTGCCAGCAGCAAACGACAGTTCCACAGGGGCTACAATGAGCAGTTCTTC.

This clone was seen more than once but under ten times. The chain combines TRBV4-1 with TRBJ1-1; D is perhaps TRBD1 (6 bases). There are 14 residues in the CDR3. Between the trimmed V and J ends, which lost 8 bases and 4 bases, there was a span of 17 bases. CDR1 is MGHRA, CDR2 YSYEKL, per germline. DNA of the CDR3: TGCGCCAGCGCTTTGGCAGGGGAAGGCACTGAAGCTTTCTTT. Its translation: CASALAGEGTEAFF.

The chain combines TRBV7-9 with TRBJ2-5, with 7 nucleotides matching TRBD2. CDR1 and CDR2 (germline): SEHNR, FQNEAQ (reference sequence). V lost 4 bases to trimming and J lost 2 bases; unmatched junction nucleotides: 4. There are 14 residues in the CDR3. The CDR3 is CASSSWGGQETQYF. The CDR3 DNA is TGTGCCAGCAGCTCTTGGGGAGGGCAAGAGACCCAGTACTTC.

V and J are TRBV11-2 and TRBJ1-1; D ambiguous. Germline CDR1 and CDR2: SGHAT and FQNNGV. Trimming took 1 base from V and 1 from J, leaving 7 bases between them. The CDR3 covers 14 residues. CDR3 DNA sequence: TGTGCCAGCAGCTTAGCGGCGGGGAACACTGAAGCTTTCTTT. Residues: CASSLAAGNTEAFF.

This chain uses TRBV5-4 with TRBJ2-5; a weak D match, TRBD1 (5 bases). The V gene lost 1 base and the J gene lost 1 base, with 8 bases spanning the gap. The CDR3 length is 14 residues. CDR1 is SGHNT and CDR2 is YYREEE in the germline V gene (reference sequence). The CDR3 loop reads CASSLKGSQETQYF. The CDR3 nucleotides read TGTGCCAGCAGCTTGAAGGGGTCCCAAGAGACCCAGTACTTC.

V is TRBV5-1 and J is TRBJ1-2; 7 positions agree with TRBD1. The CDR3 extends over 13 amino acids. Germline CDR1 reads SGHRS; CDR2 reads YFSETQ. After removal of 2 bases from V and 8 bases from J, the junction contained 6 bases not matched to a gene. This CDR3 reads CASSLGTGVGYTF. Written as DNA, the CDR3 is TGCGCCAGCAGCTTAGGTACAGGGGTAGGCTACACCTTC.

This chain links TRBV5-1 with TRBJ2-6; possibly TRBD1 for D (5 bases). This CDR3 region has 15 residues. Germline V gives CDR1 SGHRS, CDR2 YFSETQ. V was cut by 0 bases and J by 2 bases, with 6 bases left in between. CDR3 in DNA: TGCGCCAGCAGCTTGGAAGGGGCTGGGGCCAACGTCCTGACTTTC. Translation: CASSLEGAGANVLTF.

The chain joins TRBV28 to TRBJ1-1; TRBD1 matches 7 bases. Germline CDR1 MDHEN, CDR2 SYDVKM. The length of the CDR3 is 15 residues. V shed 6 bases, J shed 2 bases, and the junction held 9 bases outside the gene matches. The CDR3 protein is CASRPIDRDNTEAFF. The CDR3 DNA is TGTGCCAGCAGACCGATTGACAGGGACAACACTGAAGCTTTCTTT. Supplemented by reference TRBV28 and TRBJ1-1, the full variable domain reads DVKVTQSSRYLVKRTGEKVFLECVQDMDHENMFWYRQDPGLGLRLIYFSYDVKMKEKGDIPEGYSVSREKKERFSLILESASTNQTSMYLCASRPIDRDNTEAFFGQGTRLTVV.

The count of this clone is one. The chain couples TRBV28 to TRBJ2-7; perhaps TRBD1 as D (6 bases). The CDR3 is 14 residues long. With 2 bases removed from V and 7 bases from J, the gap between germline ends came to 15 bases. The germline gives CDR1 MDHEN, CDR2 SYDVKM. The DNA for the CDR3 is TGTGCCAGCAGTTTACGCCGGGACAAGGAGGAGCAGTACTTC. It specifies CASSLRRDKEEQYF.

The J gene is TRBJ1-1, the V gene TRBV6-5, with a tentative D call TRBD1 (5 bases). CDR1 and CDR2 from the germline V gene are MNHEY and SVGAGI. This CDR3 is built from 12 residues. Deletions cut 4 bases from V and 5 bases from J, with 8 bases between. This chain's CDR3 is CASSSGRTEAFF. CDR3 DNA sequence: TGTGCCAGCAGTTCAGGGCGGACTGAAGCTTTCTTT.

The V gene is TRBV27, the J gene TRBJ2-1; TRBD2 is a possible D gene (7 bases). The CDR3 has 14 amino acids. Germline V gene data show CDR1 as MNHEY and CDR2 as SMNVEV (reference sequence). The V end lost 6 bases, the J end lost 2 bases, and 11 bases lay between the germline ends. The CDR3 coding sequence is TGTGCCAGCAGGAGGGGGGGCACCTACAATGAGCAGTTCTTC. Translated: CASRRGGTYNEQFF.

V is TRBV13 and J is TRBJ1-1, with TRBD1 matching over 8 bases. CDR1 and CDR2 (germline): PRHDT, FYEKMQ (reference sequence). J gave up 1 base and V 4 bases, and 5 bases lay outside the gene matches. The CDR3 is made up of 15 amino acids. CDR3 DNA sequence: TGTGCCAGCAGCTGGGGTACAGGGGGGAACACTGAAGCTTTCTTT. It yields the protein CASSWGTGGNTEAFF.